This T cell receptor beta chain was obtained from a study of shared clonotypes between healthy human individuals. Study summary: Aged between 18 and 49, the donors were a couple of women and a few men.

Clones were sequenced by immunoSEQ multiplex PCR, and TCRdb holds only the in-frame ones, with some missing. The sample has approximately 2.1 million clones, over 85% seen once; the top ten hold about 0.39%. Note on this clone: The same CDR3 arises from other DNA sequences in this sample as well.

The CDR3 sequence is 13 residues long. Germline V CDR1 and CDR2: SGHRS, YFSETQ. V lost 1 base to trimming and J lost 2 bases, with 6 bases between them. The chain recombines TRBV5-1 with TRBJ1-1; D is uncertain. Sample: naive CD4+ T cells from PBMCs. As to subset: CD45RA+ positively selected. This TCR was sampled from a man aged 18 to 30 in good health. Some clones in this sample may be carry-over from other donors' samples. This chain's CDR3 is CASSLLGNTEAFF. DNA for the CDR3: TGCGCCAGCAGCTTGTTAGGTAACACTGAAGCTTTCTTT.